Presented here are 14 T cell receptor beta chains from one specimen sequenced in a study of regulatory T cells in long-lasting Graves disease (dated by TCRdb to the early 2020s). What this sample's time point label stands for: persistent/refractory GD, antithyroid drugs over 5 years with positive TRAb. RNA was extracted from PBMCs in TRIzol for both TCR sequencing and RNA sequencing. The library was prepared using multiplex PCR. The sequencing machine was an Illumina HiSeq 4000. CDR3 regions were amplified by Arm-PCR with iRepertoire HTBI primers to construct TCR beta libraries. In TCRdb, the public reads were trimmed at Q25 with fastp and aligned with MiXCR, with productive beta chains retained. Entries are consolidated by CDR3 protein sequence, retaining the most common genes and DNA. This sample is represented by approximately 350,000 distinct CDR3 sequences; roughly 25% of them were singletons. Under 35% of the sample is held by the ten biggest clonotypes.

Sample: peripheral blood mononuclear cells (PBMCs), taken when the disease was refractory, from a patient treated with antithyroid drugs. Receptors originate from a woman aged 35 to 49 with Graves disease. Donor details come from another sample of the same person, matched by shared clones.

The chain uses TRBV5-1 and TRBJ2-3; D is uncertain. Germline CDR1 is SGHRS and CDR2 is YFSETQ. This CDR3 is built from 16 residues. Between the trimmed V and J ends, which lost 4 bases and 0 bases, there was a span of 15 bases. The CDR3 loop is CASSPAPRGSTDTQYF. CDR3 nucleotide sequence: TGCGCCAGCAGCCCGGCCCCTCGCGGTAGCACAGATACGCAGTATTTT.

This clonotype was detected ten times or more. The chain employs TRBV19 and TRBJ2-1; TRBD2 matches at 13 bases. The V gene's germline CDR1 is LNHDA and CDR2 SQIVND (reference sequence). V dropped 7 bases and J dropped 7; count of bases not matched to a gene: 10. This CDR3 comprises 16 residues. The CDR3 nucleotides read TGTGCCAGTAACCCGGGACTAGCGGGACCGATGAATGAGCAGTTCTTC. Its translation is CASNPGLAGPMNEQFF.

There are a few counts of this clonotype. CDR3 residues: CASSQSPGTSATYEQYF. CDR3 in DNA: TGTGCCAGCAGCCAATCTCCCGGGACTAGCGCCACCTACGAGCAGTACTTC. This sequence joins TRBV12-3 or TRBV12-4 and TRBJ2-7, with 10 bases matching TRBD2. This CDR3 contains 17 residues. V was pared by 6 bases and J by 2 bases, with 13 bases of the junction left unmatched.

This clonotype has more than one count but fewer than ten. At one end the junction does not follow the germline gene, possibly because of a read error. V gene TRBV6-5 combines with J gene TRBJ1-5; D gene ambiguous. The CDR3 consists of 14 residues. Germline-derived CDR1 and CDR2 are MNHEY and SVGAGI. CDR3 DNA: TGTGCCAGCAGTTCTCTACGGTCCAATCCGCCCCAGCATTTT. This codes for CASSSLRSNPPQHF.

This clonotype was detected only a few times. The rearrangement joins TRBV28 to TRBJ2-3; no clear D. CDR3 length: 14 amino acids. V shed 3 bases and J shed 1 base, with 8 bases lying between them. Germline V gene sequence: CDR1 MDHEN, CDR2 SYDVKM. This chain's CDR3 is CASSFGKRTDTQYF. Written as DNA, the CDR3 is TGTGCCAGCAGTTTCGGTAAACGCACAGATACGCAGTATTTT.

This chain uses TRBV28 with TRBJ2-1; 8 bases match TRBD2. Germline trimming cut 5 bases from V and 15 bases from J; bases unmatched to any gene: 15. CDR3 length: 14 residues. The germline V gene has CDR1 MDHEN and CDR2 SYDVKM. Here the CDR3 DNA reads TGTGCCAGCAGTCCAGCAGCAACCGGGACTAGGACGTTCTTC. Protein sequence: CASSPAATGTRTFF. The whole variable domain, remainder taken from reference TRBV28 and TRBJ2-1, is DVKVTQSSRYLVKRTGEKVFLECVQDMDHENMFWYRQDPGLGLRLIYFSYDVKMKEKGDIPEGYSVSREKKERFSLILESASTNQTSMYLCASSPAATGTRTFFGPGTRLTVL.

This clonotype was observed a handful of times. This chain joins TRBV7-9 and TRBJ2-2; either TRBD1 or TRBD2 may supply D (5 bases each). The CDR3 is made up of 16 amino acids. Germline CDR1 SEHNR, CDR2 FQNEAQ (reference sequence). V lost 7 bases to trimming and J lost 2 bases, with 17 bases between them. This CDR3 is CASTPERGANTGELFF. The DNA of the CDR3 is TGTGCCAGCACCCCCGAAAGGGGAGCAAACACCGGGGAGCTGTTTTTT.

This sequence joins TRBV2 and TRBJ2-2; 7 bases align to TRBD1. The CDR3 totals 13 residues. After removal of 9 bases from V and 4 bases from J, the junction contained 5 bases not matched to a gene. The V gene's germline CDR1 is SNHLY and CDR2 FYNNEI. CDR3 region: CASDREITGELFF. For the CDR3, the DNA is TGTGCCAGTGACAGGGAGATCACCGGGGAGCTGTTTTTT.

This clonotype has ten or more counts. The chain is built from TRBV28 and TRBJ1-2, with 7 bases fitting TRBD1. J was trimmed by 3 bases and V by 4 bases; bases with no gene match: 11. In germline, CDR1 is MDHEN, CDR2 SYDVKM. There are 16 residues in the CDR3. The CDR3 sequence is CASSSPWPGQHYGYTF. CDR3 sequence (DNA): TGTGCCAGCAGTTCTCCTTGGCCGGGACAGCACTATGGCTACACCTTC.

V and J are TRBV7-2 and TRBJ2-7, with D possibly TRBD2 on 6 matching bases. V lost 5 bases, J lost 0 bases, and 11 bases lay in between. CDR3 length: 14 residues. In germline, CDR1 is SGHTA, CDR2 FQGNSA. The CDR3 region is CASSPRDGSYEQYF. The CDR3 nucleotides are TGTGCCAGCAGCCCGCGGGACGGCTCCTACGAGCAGTACTTC.

This clonotype appeared a few times. The chain combines TRBV2 with TRBJ2-3; TRBD2 aligns across 10 bases. Germline CDR1 and CDR2: SNHLY and FYNNEI. Trimming at V came to 3 bases and at J to 8 bases, leaving 8 bases not matched to a gene. The CDR3 loop spans 15 amino acids. CDR3 coding DNA: TGTGCCAGCAGTGAGGAACTAGCGGGACGAGGTACGCAGTATTTT. Translated: CASSEELAGRGTQYF. Based on the CDR3 plus reference TRBV2 and TRBJ2-3, the full variable domain is EPEVTQTPSHQVTQMGQEVILRCVPISNHLYFYWYRQILGQKVEFLVSFYNNEISEKSEIFDDQFSVERPDGSNFTLKIRSTKLEDSAMYFCASSEELAGRGTQYFGPGTRLTVL.

The V gene is TRBV5-1, the J gene TRBJ2-2; D ambiguous. This CDR3 region has 12 residues. Between the trimmed V and J ends, which lost 5 bases and 7 bases, there was a span of 9 bases. Germline loops: CDR1 SGHRS, CDR2 YFSETQ. The CDR3: CASRYNHGELFF. The CDR3 region has the DNA TGCGCCAGCAGATATAATCACGGGGAGCTGTTTTTT.

This clonotype was recorded many times. This chain uses TRBV28 with TRBJ1-1; D gene uncertain. The CDR3 has 13 amino acids. Germline V lookup: CDR1 MDHEN, CDR2 SYDVKM. The V end lost 8 bases, the J end lost 1 base, and 11 bases lay between the germline ends. CDR3: CASGSAQNTEAFF. CDR3 DNA: TGTGCCAGCGGTTCGGCACAGAACACTGAAGCTTTCTTT.

This clonotype was counted at least ten times. V is TRBV25-1 and J is TRBJ2-7; TRBD2 might be the D (5 bases). Germline V lookup: CDR1 MGHDK, CDR2 SYGVNS. The V end was cut by 5 bases, the J end by 0 bases, with 14 bases between. There are 15 residues in the CDR3. CDR3 loop: CASSSLTGSSYEQYF. The CDR3 nucleotides are TGTGCCAGCAGTTCTCTGACGGGATCCTCCTACGAGCAGTACTTC.